This is a list of T cell receptor beta chains from one sample in a study of vaccination effects on CD4 cells after COVID-19. These receptors lack a known antigen. Clones were sequenced by immunoSEQ multiplex PCR, and TCRdb holds only the in-frame ones, with some missing. There are around 24,000 clones in the sample; around 69% occur only once, and over 15% lies in the top ten. This specimen consisted of CD4+ T cells from PBMCs cultured with SARS-CoV-2 spike peptides, obtained before COVID-19 vaccination. These TCRs come from a human donor who had a prior SARS-CoV-2 infection. The CDR3 runs from the conserved cysteine through the conserved F or W. A D gene is named only where the DNA matches it firmly. The listing skips clone size in some rows; elsewhere it reads once, few, many or a size class.

j_call | d_call | clone_size | v_call | cdr3_nt | cdr3_aa
TRBJ2-1 | . | . | TRBV2 | TGTGCCAGCAGCGCCGGGGGTGAGCAGTTCTTC | CASSAGGEQFF
TRBJ2-1 | . | . | TRBV2 | TGTGCCAGCAGTGAAACGTCGCGACCGTTCTTC | CASSETSRPFF
TRBJ2-3 | TRBD2 | once | TRBV5-5 | TGTGCCAGCAGCTTCTCTAGCGGGATGCCAGATACGCAGTATTTT | CASSFSSGMPDTQYF
TRBJ1-2 | . | . | TRBV5-5 | TGTGCCAGCAGCTTGGGTGCTGGTGTCGCTGGCTATGGCTACACCTTC | CASSLGAGVAGYGYTF
TRBJ2-4 | . | . | TRBV14 | TGTGCCAGCAGCCGACTGGGGTTTGGGGACATTCAGTACTTC | CASSRLGFGDIQYF
TRBJ2-3 | . | . | TRBV3-1/TRBV3-2 | TGTGCCAGCAGCCAAGCTATAGAGCGGCGAGGCACAGATACGCAGTATTTT | CASSQAIERRGTDTQYF
TRBJ1-5 | . | . | TRBV1 | TGCACCAGCAGCCCAATATTACATGGCGCAGGGGTAAATCAGCCCCAGCATTTT | CTSSPILHGAGVNQPQHF
TRBJ2-3 | . | . | TRBV7-2 | TGTGCCAGCAGCAAACAACCGGGATCCAACACAGATACGCAGTATTTT | CASSKQPGSNTDTQYF
TRBJ1-2 | TRBD1 | . | TRBV2 | TGTGCCAGCAGTGTTGACAGGGGTGGAAACTATGGCTACACCTTC | CASSVDRGGNYGYTF
TRBJ2-5 | TRBD2 | . | TRBV5-8 | TGTGCCAGCAGCTCCGTATTGCGGGGGGGCCTGGAGACCCAGTACTTC | CASSSVLRGGLETQYF
TRBJ1-6 | . | . | TRBV7-2 | TGTGCCAGCAGCTTAGCGGGGGCCTATAATTCACCCCTCCACTTT | CASSLAGAYNSPLHF
TRBJ1-5 | TRBD1 | . | TRBV5-4 | TGTGCCAGCAGCGCGGACGGACAGGGGAACCAGCCCCAGCATTTT | CASSADGQGNQPQHF
TRBJ2-7 | TRBD1 | . | TRBV3-1/TRBV3-2 | TGTGCCAGCAGCCCGGGACAGGGGGGGGAGCAGTACTTC | CASSPGQGGEQYF
TRBJ2-7 | . | few | TRBV7-8 | TGTGCCAGCAGCTTCCTCCCCGAGATAACCTACGAGCAGTACTTC | CASSFLPEITYEQYF
TRBJ1-1 | . | few | TRBV10-3 | TGTGCCATCAGTGAGCCTGCGCCCCGGAGAGCTTTCTTT | CAISEPAPRRAFF
TRBJ2-7 | . | few | TRBV3-1/TRBV3-2 | TGTGCCAGCAGCACCCGAGCTGGGTACCAGTACTTC | CASSTRAGYQYF
TRBJ2-5 | TRBD2 | . | TRBV29-1 | TGCAGCGTTGACGCCCCCGGGGGCCGGTTCGGCGGGGGGGAGACCCAGTACTTC | CSVDAPGGRFGGGETQYF
TRBJ1-2 | . | . | TRBV5-4 | TGTGCCAGCAGCTTGGGAGGGAACTATGGCTACACCTTC | CASSLGGNYGYTF
TRBJ1-3 | . | . | TRBV10-2 | TGCGCCAGCGGATGGGACTCTGGAAACACCATATATTTT | CASGWDSGNTIYF
TRBJ2-1 | TRBD2 | . | TRBV5-4 | TGTGCCAGCAGCTTGACTAGCGGGGGGGGAAATGAGCAGTTCTTC | CASSLTSGGGNEQFF
TRBJ2-7 | . | few | TRBV20-1 | TGCAGTGCTAGTTTGGGGGAGGCCTACGAGCAGTACTTC | CSASLGEAYEQYF
TRBJ2-2 | . | . | TRBV21-1 | TGTGCCAGCAGCAAGGTCAGGGACAGGGTAATCGGGGAGCTGTTTTTT | CASSKVRDRVIGELFF
TRBJ2-3 | . | . | TRBV6-4 | TGTGCCAGCAGTGACTCGGGGCTGGATACGCAGTATTTT | CASSDSGLDTQYF
TRBJ2-5 | . | . | TRBV24-1 | TGTGCCACCAGTGGCCTGGACGGGGAGACCCAGTACTTC | CATSGLDGETQYF
TRBJ1-1 | . | few | TRBV11-1 | TGTGCCAGCAGCTCCAACTTGGGGACATCAGCTTTCTTT | CASSSNLGTSAFF
TRBJ2-1 | . | . | TRBV18 | TGTGCCAGCTCACCTGCAAGCGAGCAGTTCTTC | CASSPASEQFF
TRBJ1-5 | . | . | TRBV19 | TGTGCCAGTAATTTGGGGGGCAATCAGCCCCAGCATTTT | CASNLGGNQPQHF
TRBJ1-2 | TRBD1 | once | TRBV4-2 | TGTGCCAGCAGCCAACCCGACAGGGGATATGGCTACACCTTC | CASSQPDRGYGYTF
TRBJ2-5 | . | once | TRBV29-1 | TGCAGCGTTTGTAGTATGGGCGAGACCCAGTACTTC | CSVCSMGETQYF
TRBJ2-3 | . | . | TRBV5-4 | TGTGCCAGCAGCTCCTCGGGGCTTTATAGCACAGATACGCAGTATTTT | CASSSSGLYSTDTQYF
TRBJ1-1 | . | . | TRBV19 | TGTGCCAGTACTCGGAGAGGTCCGAACACTGAAGCTTTCTTT | CASTRRGPNTEAFF
TRBJ2-3 | TRBD2 | once | TRBV3-1/TRBV3-2 | TGTGCCAGCAGCCAGTGGGGGACTAGCGGGGGGGCCTCCACAGATACGCAGTATTTT | CASSQWGTSGGASTDTQYF
TRBJ2-2 | TRBD2 | few | TRBV7-2 | TGTGCCAGCAGCACCCGAGCTCAAAACTCTAGCGGGATCACCGGGGAGCTGTTTTTT | CASSTRAQNSSGITGELFF
TRBJ2-1 | TRBD2 | once | TRBV11-3 | TGTGCCAGCAGCTCCTGGACTAGCGGGAGTATCTATGAGCAGTTCTTC | CASSSWTSGSIYEQFF
TRBJ2-5 | TRBD2 | . | TRBV7-3 | TGTGCCAGCAGCTTAATGGCGGGGGGGCCCCAAGAGACCCAGTACTTC | CASSLMAGGPQETQYF
TRBJ2-7 | . | . | TRBV7-3 | TGTGCCAGCAGCTTAAGTGGCAGCGGGGACATCCCCTACGAGCAGTACTTC | CASSLSGSGDIPYEQYF
TRBJ2-1 | TRBD2 | . | TRBV20-1 | TGCAGTGCTAGTAGCGGGAACTACAATGAGCAGTTCTTC | CSASSGNYNEQFF
TRBJ1-1 | TRBD1 | few | TRBV30 | TGTGCCTGGAGTGCGGACAGGTACACTGAAGCTTTCTTT | CAWSADRYTEAFF
TRBJ2-7 | . | . | TRBV3-1/TRBV3-2 | TGTGCCAGCAGAAATGAGGGTACAGGGCACGAGCAGTACTTC | CASRNEGTGHEQYF
TRBJ2-3 | TRBD2 | . | TRBV5-5 | TGTGCCAGCAGCTATAGCGGGGGGCTTGGGGATACGCAGTATTTT | CASSYSGGLGDTQYF
TRBJ1-5 | . | . | TRBV5-1 | TGCGCCAGCAGCTTGGAACCGGACAGCAATCAGCCCCAGCATTTT | CASSLEPDSNQPQHF
TRBJ1-2 | . | once | TRBV5-6 | TGTGCCAGCAGCTTGGACCCCGGGCAGCCGAACCCCTATGGCTACACCTTC | CASSLDPGQPNPYGYTF